A single sample gave rise to the 15 T cell receptor beta chains below, sequenced in a study of cytomegalovirus exposure and HLA in healthy donors. TCRdb's copy holds only in-frame clones and misses some; the assay was immunoSEQ multiplex PCR. The sample includes about 170,000 clones, 86% of them seen just once. The sample taken for sequencing was PBMCs. Receptor source: a man between 18 and 29 years old in good health and CMV-seropositive.

The chain recombines TRBV7-8 with TRBJ2-7, with 7 bases identical to TRBD2. Losses at the gene ends were 5 bases for V and 2 bases for J; bases not matched to a gene: 12. Germline CDR1 reads SGHVS; CDR2 reads FQNEAQ. This CDR3 has 16 residues. This CDR3 is CASSRGLEAGAYEQYF. CDR3 sequence (DNA): TGTGCCAGCAGCAGAGGACTCGAGGCGGGGGCCTACGAGCAGTACTTC.

The chain carries TRBV13 and TRBJ1-2; possible D gene TRBD1, 6 bases. The germline V and J ends were trimmed by 4 bases and 5 bases, with 11 bases remaining between them. This CDR3 region has 13 residues. Looked up from germline, CDR1 is PRHDT and CDR2 is FYEKMQ (reference sequence). CDR3 loop: CASSSRTDYGYTF. CDR3 nucleotides: TGTGCCAGCAGCTCCCGGACAGATTATGGCTACACCTTC.

J is TRBJ2-1 and V is TRBV2; 8 bases fit TRBD2. After removal of 0 bases from V and 2 bases from J, the junction contained 6 bases not matched to a gene. Germline V lookup: CDR1 SNHLY, CDR2 FYNNEI. The CDR3 is made up of 17 amino acids. Here the CDR3 reads CASSEAFRGLAYNEQFF. The CDR3 DNA reads TGTGCCAGCAGTGAAGCGTTTAGGGGACTAGCCTACAATGAGCAGTTCTTC.

This clone was detected only once. The gene calls are TRBV5-1 and TRBJ2-6; the D gene is possibly TRBD1 (5 bases). V was trimmed by 4 bases and J by 0 bases, leaving 11 bases between them. CDR1 and CDR2 (germline): SGHRS, YFSETQ. The CDR3 is 16 residues long. The chain's CDR3 is CASSNTQGSGANVLTF. Here the CDR3 DNA reads TGCGCCAGCAGCAATACCCAGGGCTCTGGGGCCAACGTCCTGACTTTC.

This chain uses TRBV5-1 with TRBJ2-7; 9 bases match TRBD1. Germline V lookup: CDR1 SGHRS, CDR2 YFSETQ. V shed 0 bases and J 4 bases; nucleotides not matched to a gene: 8. The CDR3 runs 16 residues. The CDR3 coding sequence is TGCGCCAGCAGCTTGGGGCCGGGACAGGGACTTTACGAGCAGTACTTC. Its translation: CASSLGPGQGLYEQYF.

The chain combines TRBV19 with TRBJ2-1; TRBD2 is a possible D gene (6 bases). Germline V gene sequence: CDR1 LNHDA, CDR2 SQIVND (reference sequence). The CDR3 sequence is 15 residues long. Trimming removed 7 bases at V and 4 bases at J, with 17 bases between. Here the CDR3 reads CASNTWRAGYNEQFF. CDR3 DNA: TGTGCCAGTAACACTTGGAGGGCGGGGTACAATGAGCAGTTCTTC.

In this sample, this clone turned up a few times. The chain combines TRBV7-2 with TRBJ2-3, with D perhaps TRBD2 (6 bases). The germline gives CDR1 SGHTA, CDR2 FQGNSA. This CDR3 is built from 15 residues. V lost 2 bases and J 4 bases, leaving 13 bases between the germline ends. The CDR3 DNA sequence: TGTGCCAGCAGCTTACGCTCTAGCGACGCAGATACGCAGTATTTT. Translated, it gives CASSLRSSDADTQYF.

The chain joins TRBV2 to TRBJ2-7; 8 bases are a match to TRBD1. The CDR3 length is 15 residues. In germline, CDR1 is SNHLY, CDR2 FYNNEI. Trimming at V came to 8 bases and at J to 0 bases, leaving 9 bases not matched to a gene. This chain's CDR3 is CASLTGDALSYEQYF. The CDR3 nucleotides read TGTGCCAGCTTGACAGGGGACGCGCTCTCCTACGAGCAGTACTTC.

This sequence joins TRBV27 and TRBJ2-3; tentative D call: TRBD2 (6 bases). This CDR3 comprises 14 residues. The ends were cut back, 8 bases at V and 4 bases at J, with 16 bases in the middle. Germline V gene data show CDR1 as MNHEY and CDR2 as SMNVEV (reference sequence). The CDR3 DNA follows: TGTGCCAGCGCCGAGGCGGGGTCTGCAGATACGCAGTATTTT. Amino acid sequence: CASAEAGSADTQYF.

Notes on this clone: At one end the junction does not follow the germline gene, possibly because of a read error. The chain couples TRBV7-7 to TRBJ2-7; a weak D match, TRBD2 (5 bases). The CDR3 runs to 14 residues. Germline loops: CDR1 SSHAT, CDR2 FNYEAQ (reference sequence). The CDR3 DNA reads as TGTGCTAGCAGCCCCCTTCCCGGGGTGCACGAGCAGTACTTC. This codes for CASSPLPGVHEQYF.

The chain joins TRBV4-3 to TRBJ2-2; TRBD1 matches at 7 bases. The ends lost 0 bases at V and 7 bases at J; junction bases unmatched: 8. CDR3 size: 16 residues. Germline values: CDR1 LGHNA, CDR2 YSLEER. The CDR3 spells CASSQDYAAGGGELFF. The CDR3 bases are TGCGCCAGCAGCCAAGATTATGCCGCAGGGGGCGGGGAGCTGTTTTTT.

The V gene is TRBV5-1, the J gene TRBJ2-1, with 7 bases fitting TRBD1. Germline loops: CDR1 SGHRS, CDR2 YFSETQ. CDR3 length: 16 amino acids. Losses at the gene ends were 5 bases for V and 4 bases for J; bases not matched to a gene: 12. CDR3 loop: CASRPTAGTAYNEQFF. The CDR3 coding sequence is TGCGCCAGCAGACCTACTGCCGGGACAGCTTACAATGAGCAGTTCTTC. The full variable domain, with the rest looked up from reference TRBV5-1 and TRBJ2-1, is KAGVTQTPRYLIKTRGQQVTLSCSPISGHRSVSWYQQTPGQGLQFLFEYFSETQRNKGNFPGRFSGRQFSNSRSEMNVSTLELGDSALYLCASRPTAGTAYNEQFFGPGTRLTVL.

The table lists this clone with a count of one. The chain links TRBV7-2 to TRBJ2-2; D gene ambiguous. V dropped 2 bases and J dropped 5 bases, with 12 bases sitting between them. This CDR3 is 15 amino acids long. Germline CDR1 and CDR2: SGHTA and FQGNSA. CDR3 sequence reads: CASSLSVGTTGELFF. The DNA of the CDR3 is TGTGCCAGCAGCTTATCCGTCGGTACTACCGGGGAGCTGTTTTTT. Full variable domain (remainder filled in from reference TRBV7-2 and TRBJ2-2): GAGVSQSPSNKVTEKGKDVELRCDPISGHTALYWYRQSLGQGLEFLIYFQGNSAPDKSGLPSDRFSAERTGGSVSTLTIQRTQQEDSAVYLCASSLSVGTTGELFFGEGSRLTVL.

The chain recombines TRBV5-1 with TRBJ2-5; 9 bases align to TRBD1. Germline-derived CDR1 and CDR2 are SGHRS and YFSETQ. CDR3 length: 14 residues. Unmatched junction bases numbered 10, after V lost 10 bases and J lost 3 bases. The CDR3 here is CASKQGALEETQYF. DNA for the CDR3: TGCGCCTCCAAACAGGGGGCATTAGAAGAGACCCAGTACTTC. The full variable domain, with the rest looked up from reference TRBV5-1 and TRBJ2-5, is KAGVTQTPRYLIKTRGQQVTLSCSPISGHRSVSWYQQTPGQGLQFLFEYFSETQRNKGNFPGRFSGRQFSNSRSEMNVSTLELGDSALYLCASKQGALEETQYFGPGTRLLVL.

The rearrangement uses TRBV27 and TRBJ2-3; D uncertain. The ends were cut back, 5 bases at V and 6 bases at J, with 9 bases in the middle. Germline V gene data show CDR1 as MNHEY and CDR2 as SMNVEV (reference sequence). The CDR3 runs 12 residues. The CDR3 protein is CASSPHADTQYF. The CDR3 DNA reads as TGTGCCAGCAGTCCCCATGCGGATACGCAGTATTTT.